This entry lists 20 T cell receptor beta chains sequenced from one sample in a study of blood T cell repertoires in COVID-19. Clones were sequenced by immunoSEQ multiplex PCR, and TCRdb holds only the in-frame ones, with some missing. The sample includes 40,000 to 60,000 clones, just over 90% of them seen just once. Sequenced: peripheral blood. The source of these receptors is a man aged 55 to 70 with COVID-19, enrolled during active disease.

The chain employs TRBV5-1 and TRBJ2-7, with 7 bases identical to TRBD2. V trimming: 5 bases; J trimming: 2 bases; junction bases outside the gene matches: 7. This CDR3 contains 14 residues. Germline V gives CDR1 SGHRS, CDR2 YFSETQ. The CDR3 nucleotides are TGCGCCAGCAGACGGGGGGATCGAGCCTACGAGCAGTACTTC. Translated, it gives CASRRGDRAYEQYF.

The chain joins TRBV19 to TRBJ1-5, with TRBD1 identical over 8 bases. Germline CDR1 reads LNHDA; CDR2 reads SQIVND (reference sequence). The V segment lost 4 bases and the J segment 2 bases; nucleotides outside the gene matches: 4. CDR3 length equals 15 residues. For the CDR3, the DNA is TGTGCCAGTAGTAGACAGGGGAGCGGCAATCAGCCCCAGCATTTT. Translated: CASSRQGSGNQPQHF.

The V and J genes are TRBV7-9 and TRBJ2-7; 7 nucleotides line up with TRBD1. The CDR3 extends over 15 amino acids. In germline, CDR1 is SEHNR, CDR2 FQNEAQ (reference sequence). After removal of 6 bases from V and 1 base from J, the junction contained 9 bases not matched to a gene. The CDR3 protein is CASRYTGASSYEQYF. DNA for the CDR3: TGTGCCAGCAGGTATACAGGGGCTTCTTCCTACGAGCAGTACTTC. The full variable domain, rest sourced from reference TRBV7-9 and TRBJ2-7, is DTGVSQNPRHKITKRGQNVTFRCDPISEHNRLYWYRQTLGQGPEFLTYFQNEAQLEKSRLLSDRFSAERPKGSFSTLEIQRTEQGDSAMYLCASRYTGASSYEQYFGPGTRLTVT.

The chain carries TRBV7-3 and TRBJ1-2; 9 positions agree with TRBD1. The CDR3 consists of 15 residues. CDR1 is SGHTA and CDR2 is FQGTGA in the germline V gene. Trimming at V came to 4 bases and at J to 2 bases, leaving 5 bases not matched to a gene. CDR3 sequence reads: CASSSTGGYNYGYTF. CDR3 DNA sequence: TGTGCCAGCAGCTCTACAGGGGGCTACAACTATGGCTACACCTTC.

This chain joins TRBV6-5 and TRBJ1-6; D is perhaps TRBD1 (6 bases). The ends were cut back, 0 bases at V and 6 bases at J, with 9 bases in the middle. The CDR3 contains 15 residues. Germline CDR1 is MNHEY and CDR2 is SVGAGI. CDR3 amino acids: CASSYSGGRNSPLHF. The DNA for the CDR3 is TGTGCCAGCAGTTACTCCGGGGGGCGTAATTCACCCCTCCACTTT.

The chain employs TRBV19 and TRBJ1-5, with D perhaps matching TRBD1 (5 bases). The CDR3 is 15 residues long. The V end lost 3 bases, the J end lost 2 bases, and 11 bases lay between the germline ends. CDR1 LNHDA and CDR2 SQIVND come from the germline V gene (reference sequence). The CDR3 DNA reads as TGTGCCAGTAGTATGGCGGGGGTGCGCAATCAGCCCCAGCATTTT. Translating gives CASSMAGVRNQPQHF.

The chain combines TRBV6-5 with TRBJ1-2; the match to TRBD1 covers 10 bases. CDR1 is MNHEY and CDR2 is SVGAGI in the germline V gene. The length of the CDR3 is 14 residues. The V segment lost 8 bases and the J segment 7 bases; nucleotides outside the gene matches: 10. This CDR3 is CASGQGERVGGYTF. CDR3 nucleotide sequence: TGTGCCAGCGGACAGGGGGAGAGGGTAGGTGGCTACACCTTC.

The chain has TRBV5-5 and TRBJ2-2; maybe TRBD2 (6 bases). The CDR3 has 15 amino acids. Trimming removed 1 base at V and 0 bases at J, with 7 bases between. Germline V gene data show CDR1 as SGHKS and CDR2 as YYEKEE (reference sequence). CDR3 nucleotide sequence: TGTGCCAGCAGCTTGCCGGGGGCGAACACCGGGGAGCTGTTTTTT. This codes for CASSLPGANTGELFF. Full variable domain (remainder filled in from reference TRBV5-5 and TRBJ2-2): DAGVTQSPTHLIKTRGQQVTLRCSPISGHKSVSWYQQVLGQGPQFIFQYYEKEERGRGNFPDRFSARQFPNYSSELNVNALLLGDSALYLCASSLPGANTGELFFGEGSRLTVL.

The chain has TRBV10-2 and TRBJ1-1; D is undetermined. The germline gives CDR1 WSHSY, CDR2 SAAADI. The V end lost 3 bases, the J end lost 1 base, and 12 bases lay between the germline ends. The CDR3 covers 15 residues. The CDR3 region has the DNA TGCGCCAGCAGTGAATTAGTCCGGTCGAACACTGAAGCTTTCTTT. It yields the protein CASSELVRSNTEAFF.

The chain is built from TRBV30 and TRBJ1-5; weak D call: TRBD1 (5 bases). The CDR3 contains 15 residues. CDR1 GTSNPN and CDR2 SVGIG come from the germline V gene (reference sequence). The V end lost 1 base, the J end lost 1 base, and 11 bases lay between the germline ends. CDR3 bases: TGTGCCTGGAGTGGGGGGGTAATAAGCAATCAGCCCCAGCATTTT. Translated, it gives CAWSGGVISNQPQHF.

The chain employs TRBV10-3 and TRBJ2-7; perhaps TRBD1 as D (5 bases). Trimming pared 6 bases from V and 1 base from J, leaving 7 bases between. Germline assignment: CDR1 ENHRY and CDR2 SYGVKD. The CDR3 is made up of 12 amino acids. CDR3 coding DNA: TGTGCCATCAGGGACAATTCCTACGAGCAGTACTTC. Amino acid sequence: CAIRDNSYEQYF.

The chain combines TRBV9 with TRBJ2-3; 7 bases fit TRBD1. V lost 0 bases, J lost 4 bases, and 14 bases stayed unmatched. Germline CDR1 SGDLS, CDR2 YYNGEE. CDR3 length equals 18 residues. CDR3 in DNA: TGTGCCAGCAGCGTAGCCAGGGGGTCTCCCTCGACGGCAGATACGCAGTATTTT. The encoded protein is CASSVARGSPSTADTQYF.

This clone was observed a few times. J is TRBJ1-1 and V is TRBV28; D is undetermined. Germline CDR1 is MDHEN and CDR2 is SYDVKM. The CDR3 contains 11 residues. Trimming took 2 bases from V and 6 from J, leaving 4 bases between them. CDR3 residues: CASSLAPEAFF. The CDR3 DNA follows: TGTGCCAGCAGTTTAGCGCCTGAAGCTTTCTTT.

The V and J genes are TRBV7-9 and TRBJ1-2; possibly TRBD1 for D (6 bases). Germline loops: CDR1 SEHNR, CDR2 FQNEAQ (reference sequence). This CDR3 has 15 amino acids. Trimming shortened V by 4 bases and J by 0 bases, and 12 bases separated the two germline ends. CDR3 nucleotide sequence: TGTGCCAGCAGCTCGAGGGGGTTTACTAACTATGGCTACACCTTC. It yields the protein CASSSRGFTNYGYTF.

The chain uses TRBV24-1 and TRBJ1-1; 9 bases map to TRBD1. V was pared by 9 bases and J by 4 bases, with 2 bases of the junction left unmatched. Germline assignment: CDR1 KGHDR and CDR2 SFDVKD. The CDR3 consists of 12 residues. DNA of the CDR3: TGTGCCACCCAGGACAGGGGCACTGAAGCTTTCTTT. Amino acids: CATQDRGTEAFF.

CDR3 sequence (DNA): TGTGCCAGTAGTAGGGCCGTGGGACAGGGGAGAGAGCAGTACTTC. It translates to CASSRAVGQGREQYF. The chain combines TRBV19 with TRBJ2-7, with TRBD1 matching over 10 bases. The CDR3 has 15 amino acids. V was clipped by 4 bases and J by 7 bases; unmatched bases: 10. In germline, CDR1 is LNHDA, CDR2 SQIVND (reference sequence). Complete variable domain (other parts from reference TRBV19 and TRBJ2-7): DGGITQSPKYLFRKEGQNVTLSCEQNLNHDAMYWYRQDPGQGLRLIYYSQIVNDFQKGDIAEGYSVSREKKESFPLTVTSAQKNPTAFYLCASSRAVGQGREQYFGPGTRLTVT.

The V gene is TRBV5-4, the J gene TRBJ2-7, with D unresolved. Germline V gene data show CDR1 as SGHNT and CDR2 as YYREEE (reference sequence). The CDR3 has 15 residues. Trimming stripped 1 base from V and 5 bases from J, with 16 bases between. DNA of the CDR3: TGTGCCAGCAGCTTGCGCCAGACTCCTAAGGACGAGCAGTACTTC. Its protein product is CASSLRQTPKDEQYF.

The chain has TRBV28 and TRBJ1-2; no clear D. Germline V lookup: CDR1 MDHEN, CDR2 SYDVKM. CDR3 length: 12 amino acids. Trimming took 4 bases from V and 4 from J, leaving 7 bases between them. As DNA, the CDR3 is TGTGCCAGCAGTTCCGCGGGCTATGGCTACACCTTC. Its protein product is CASSSAGYGYTF.

The chain employs TRBV5-1 and TRBJ2-1; 7 bases line up with TRBD1. The CDR3 is made up of 15 amino acids. Germline CDR1 SGHRS, CDR2 YFSETQ. With 3 bases clipped from V and 5 bases from J, the junction kept 8 bases outside the gene matches. The CDR3 nucleotides are TGCGCCAGCAGCTCCGGGACAGTCCAGAACAATGAGCAGTTCTTC. Translation: CASSSGTVQNNEQFF. The variable domain in full, with the rest retrieved from reference TRBV5-1 and TRBJ2-1, is KAGVTQTPRYLIKTRGQQVTLSCSPISGHRSVSWYQQTPGQGLQFLFEYFSETQRNKGNFPGRFSGRQFSNSRSEMNVSTLELGDSALYLCASSSGTVQNNEQFFGPGTRLTVL.

The genes are TRBV9 and TRBJ1-4; D call uncertain. The germline CDR1 and CDR2 sequences are SGDLS and YYNGEE. This CDR3 contains 14 residues. The germline V and J ends were trimmed by 2 bases and 4 bases, with 9 bases remaining between them. The CDR3 loop is CASSVGGFNEKLFF. As DNA, the CDR3 is TGTGCCAGCAGCGTCGGAGGGTTTAATGAAAAACTGTTTTTT.